This TCR beta chain emerged from a study of blood T cell repertoires in COVID-19. Study-wide background: Collection of acute and convalescent COVID-19 samples took place in the United States, Italy and Spain. Sample material is recorded as cDNA or gDNA derived from T cells, B-cell-depleted T cells, or PBMCs.

Original methodology: Amplifying reference gene primers gave estimates of nucleated cell counts. Generated by immunoSEQ multiplex PCR, the TCRdb table keeps only in-frame clones and is missing some. That table is the source of V, J and clone size, and D and trimming were worked out from the DNA. The sample records around 230,000 clones, 75% to 90% being singletons. The CDR3 consists of 17 residues. V was shortened by 5 bases and J by 3 bases, with 23 bases between the two germline ends. Germline lookup yields CDR1 MNHEY and CDR2 SVGEGT. The TCR was taken from a woman between 65 and 79 years old with active or convalescent COVID-19. The chain carries TRBV6-2 or TRBV6-3 and TRBJ2-7; D may be TRBD1 (5 bases). The sequenced material came from peripheral blood. CDR3 in amino acids: CASSTFRVRSPGYEQYF. The CDR3 nucleotides are TGTGCCAGCAGTACCTTCAGGGTCCGAAGTCCGGGCTACGAGCAGTACTTC.